These 29 T cell receptor beta chains originate from one sample sequenced in a study of cytomegalovirus exposure and HLA in healthy donors. PCR involved 60 Vbeta and 13 Jbeta primers. Here immunoSEQ multiplex PCR was the method, and the copy in TCRdb shows in-frame clones only, minus some. Here the sample spans approximately 100,000 clones, around three quarters being singletons. The sequenced sample was PBMCs. The source of these receptors is a man in his forties or fifties in good health and CMV-seropositive.

The rearrangement links TRBV13 to TRBJ2-3; 16 nucleotides agree with TRBD2. After removal of 9 bases from V and 2 bases from J, the junction contained 8 bases not matched to a gene. CDR3 length equals 17 residues. Germline V gene data show CDR1 as PRHDT and CDR2 as FYEKMQ (reference sequence). CDR3 residues: CASSPGLAGGITDTQYF. The CDR3 region has the DNA TGTGCCAGTTCTCCGGGACTAGCGGGGGGGATCACAGATACGCAGTATTTT. Supplemented by reference TRBV13 and TRBJ2-3, the full variable domain reads AAGVIQSPRHLIKEKRETATLKCYPIPRHDTVYWYQQGPGQDPQFLISFYEKMQSDKGSIPDRFSAQQFSDYHSELNMSSLELGDSALYFCASSPGLAGGITDTQYFGPGTRLTVL.

This clone was seen a single time. V usage is TRBV7-3 and J usage is TRBJ2-1; D might be TRBD1 (6 bases). Germline V gives CDR1 SGHTA, CDR2 FQGTGA. V lost 3 bases and J 3 bases, leaving 12 bases between the germline ends. The length of the CDR3 is 15 residues. As DNA, the CDR3 is TGTGCCAGCAGCTTTTCACTACAGGGCTACAATGAGCAGTTCTTC. Protein: CASSFSLQGYNEQFF. Supplemented by reference TRBV7-3 and TRBJ2-1, the full variable domain reads GAGVSQTPSNKVTEKGKYVELRCDPISGHTALYWYRQSLGQGPEFLIYFQGTGAADDSGLPNDRFFAVRPEGSVSTLKIQRTERGDSAVYLCASSFSLQGYNEQFFGPGTRLTVL.

This chain connects TRBV4-1 to TRBJ1-6; the match to TRBD1 covers 7 bases. Germline CDR1 MGHRA, CDR2 YSYEKL. CDR3 length: 16 amino acids. J lost 7 bases, V lost 0 bases, and 6 bases had no gene match. The CDR3 is CASSQDEGAGNSPLHF. The CDR3 bases are TGCGCCAGCAGCCAAGATGAGGGGGCAGGGAATTCACCCCTCCACTTT.

The V call is TRBV11-2, the J call TRBJ2-5, with D possibly TRBD2 on 7 matching bases. This CDR3 comprises 16 residues. The V and J ends lost 5 bases and 5 bases respectively, with 21 bases between them. In germline, CDR1 is SGHAT, CDR2 FQNNGV. The CDR3 is CASSRGGLGTGETQYF. For the CDR3, the DNA is TGTGCCAGCAGCAGGGGGGGACTCGGGACTGGGGAGACCCAGTACTTC.

This chain joins TRBV10-1 and TRBJ2-5; D call uncertain. The last part of the DNA fits TRBJ2-7 better; the J call may be wrong. Per the germline V gene, CDR1 is WNHNN and CDR2 is SYGVQD (reference sequence). This CDR3 spans 11 amino acids. CDR3 residues: CASTSSYEQYF. The CDR3 DNA follows: TGCGCCAGCACCTCCTCCTACGAGCAGTACTTC.

The chain joins TRBV6-5 to TRBJ2-7; TRBD1 matches 9 bases. J gave up 5 bases and V 5 bases, and 10 bases lay outside the gene matches. The germline V gene has CDR1 MNHEY and CDR2 SVGAGI. CDR3 length: 15 residues. This CDR3 is CASSTTGGIVNEQYF. DNA of the CDR3: TGTGCCAGCAGTACGACAGGGGGTATTGTTAACGAGCAGTACTTC.

The genes are TRBV19 and TRBJ2-5, with 8 bases identical to TRBD1. CDR1 and CDR2 (germline): LNHDA, SQIVND (reference sequence). This CDR3 has 15 amino acids. The V segment lost 6 bases and the J segment 1 base; nucleotides outside the gene matches: 7. DNA for the CDR3: TGTGCCAGTAGGAGGACAGGGCGCCTCCAAGAGACCCAGTACTTC. Its protein product is CASRRTGRLQETQYF.

This clone was seen a single time. V gene TRBV18 combines with J gene TRBJ2-3, with D maybe TRBD1 (5 bases). Trimming removed 2 bases at V and 1 base at J, with 10 bases between. Germline CDR1 KGHSH, CDR2 LQKENI. The CDR3 loop spans 15 amino acids. CDR3 in DNA: TGTGCCAGCTCACCAGCCGGACACCGCACAGATACGCAGTATTTT. Amino acids: CASSPAGHRTDTQYF.

V usage is TRBV21-1 and J usage is TRBJ1-1. TRBV21-1 is termed a pseudogene. This CDR3 has 16 amino acids. In DNA form, the CDR3 reads TGTGCCAGCAGCACACCCGGCGGGGATATGAACACTGAAGCTTTCTTT. Its translation: CASSTPGGDMNTEAFF.

The V call is TRBV2, the J call TRBJ1-4; D not certain. Germline CDR1 SNHLY, CDR2 FYNNEI. The V end lost 6 bases, the J end lost 8 bases, and 10 bases lay between the germline ends. The CDR3 sequence is 12 residues long. The CDR3 nucleotides are TGTGCCAGCAGACTAGCCCGGGAAAAACTGTTTTTT. Translating gives CASRLAREKLFF.

This sequence joins TRBV5-6 and TRBJ2-5, with 9 bases that match TRBD2. This CDR3 has 11 residues. The V segment lost 4 bases and the J segment 11 bases; nucleotides outside the gene matches: 3. CDR1 is SGHDT, CDR2 YYEEEE, per germline. CDR3 in DNA: TGTGCCAGCAGCGGCGGGGGGGAGCAGTACTTC. This encodes CASSGGGEQYF.

The chain joins TRBV10-2 to TRBJ2-1, with 12 positions matching TRBD2. Germline assignment: CDR1 WSHSY and CDR2 SAAADI. The length of the CDR3 is 14 residues. Germline trimming cut 6 bases from V and 10 bases from J; bases unmatched to any gene: 7. CDR3 nucleotide sequence: TGCGCCAGCAGACCGACTAGCGGGGGAAGGGAGCAGTTCTTC. Translating it yields CASRPTSGGREQFF.

This clone was counted once. V usage is TRBV7-2 and J usage is TRBJ2-3, with TRBD2 identical over 8 bases. In germline, CDR1 is SGHTA, CDR2 FQGNSA. This CDR3 has 14 amino acids. J lost 2 bases, V lost 8 bases, and 6 bases had no gene match. The CDR3: CASGRGGSTDTQYF. The CDR3 DNA sequence: TGTGCCAGCGGACGCGGGGGGTCCACAGATACGCAGTATTTT.

This chain joins TRBV11-1 and TRBJ2-5; D call uncertain. V was clipped by 5 bases and J by 5 bases, with 12 bases between them. This CDR3 contains 13 residues. The germline gives CDR1 SGHAT, CDR2 FQDESV (reference sequence). The CDR3 coding sequence is TGTGCCAGCAGCCAGCAACCGAGGGAGACCCAGTACTTC. Residues: CASSQQPRETQYF.

This clone was counted a few times. The rearrangement uses TRBV7-2 and TRBJ2-2; D not certain. The germline V gene has CDR1 SGHTA and CDR2 FQGNSA. V was cut by 1 base and J by 2 bases, with 5 bases left in between. CDR3 size: 14 residues. The chain's CDR3 is CASSLDLNTGELFF. DNA of the CDR3: TGTGCCAGCAGCTTAGACCTAAACACCGGGGAGCTGTTTTTT.

This clone was detected a few times. The chain recombines TRBV19 with TRBJ2-5, with a tentative D call TRBD1 (7 bases). The CDR3 length is 13 residues. V lost 2 bases and J 4 bases, leaving 8 bases between the germline ends. Germline V CDR1 and CDR2: LNHDA, SQIVND (reference sequence). CDR3 sequence reads: CASSIQGGETQYF. The CDR3 DNA reads as TGTGCCAGTAGTATACAGGGGGGAGAGACCCAGTACTTC. Based on the CDR3 plus reference TRBV19 and TRBJ2-5, the full variable domain is DGGITQSPKYLFRKEGQNVTLSCEQNLNHDAMYWYRQDPGQGLRLIYYSQIVNDFQKGDIAEGYSVSREKKESFPLTVTSAQKNPTAFYLCASSIQGGETQYFGPGTRLLVL.

The rearrangement links TRBV19 to TRBJ2-7; D perhaps matches TRBD1 (6 bases). This CDR3 has 13 residues. The germline CDR1 and CDR2 sequences are LNHDA and SQIVND (reference sequence). With 2 bases removed from V and 5 bases from J, the gap between germline ends came to 10 bases. The chain's CDR3 is CASSINRADEQYF. Written as DNA, the CDR3 is TGTGCCAGTAGTATAAACAGGGCGGACGAGCAGTACTTC. Drawing the rest from reference TRBV19 and TRBJ2-7, the complete variable domain is DGGITQSPKYLFRKEGQNVTLSCEQNLNHDAMYWYRQDPGQGLRLIYYSQIVNDFQKGDIAEGYSVSREKKESFPLTVTSAQKNPTAFYLCASSINRADEQYFGPGTRLTVT.

This chain links TRBV7-9 with TRBJ1-2, with a possible D match to TRBD1 (6 bases). The germline gives CDR1 SEHNR, CDR2 FQNEAQ (reference sequence). The V end was cut by 5 bases, the J end by 0 bases, with 10 bases between. This CDR3 is built from 14 residues. This CDR3 is CASSPGEANYGYTF. DNA of the CDR3: TGTGCCAGCAGCCCAGGGGAAGCTAACTATGGCTACACCTTC.

The gene calls are TRBV7-2 and TRBJ2-3, with D perhaps TRBD2 (6 bases). The CDR3 has 15 residues. The V end was cut by 4 bases, the J end by 6 bases, with 17 bases between. Per germline, CDR1 SGHTA and CDR2 FQGNSA. The CDR3 bases are TGTGCCAGCAGCTCCGGGACTTCATTCGGGGATACGCAGTATTTT. Translation: CASSSGTSFGDTQYF.

V gene TRBV6-5 combines with J gene TRBJ1-1; tentatively, D is TRBD1 (5 bases). V lost 5 bases to trimming and J lost 7 bases, with 8 bases between them. Germline loops: CDR1 MNHEY, CDR2 SVGAGI. The CDR3 consists of 11 residues. CDR3 nucleotides: TGTGCCAGCAGTCAGGGAAATGAAGCTTTCTTT. The encoded protein is CASSQGNEAFF.

This chain connects TRBV2 to TRBJ2-1, with 9 bases aligning to TRBD2. V was clipped by 5 bases and J by 4 bases; unmatched bases: 6. CDR3 size: 15 residues. Germline lookup yields CDR1 SNHLY and CDR2 FYNNEI. CDR3: CASSRAGGVYNEQFF. The CDR3, as DNA: TGTGCCAGCAGTCGCGCGGGGGGGGTATACAATGAGCAGTTCTTC.

This rearrangement joins TRBV11-2 to TRBJ2-1; 11 bases map to TRBD1. After removal of 7 bases from V and 8 bases from J, the junction contained 13 bases not matched to a gene. Germline V gives CDR1 SGHAT, CDR2 FQNNGV. The length of the CDR3 is 16 residues. The CDR3 protein is CASTEGWTGGNYEQFF. The CDR3 DNA sequence: TGTGCCAGCACCGAGGGCTGGACAGGGGGCAACTATGAGCAGTTCTTC.

V usage is TRBV5-1 and J usage is TRBJ1-5, with a tentative D call TRBD1 (6 bases). The CDR3 totals 15 residues. V was trimmed by 4 bases and J by 3 bases, leaving 14 bases between them. Per the germline V gene, CDR1 is SGHRS and CDR2 is YFSETQ. The CDR3 DNA follows: TGCGCCAGCAGCCCACAGGGCGGCGTCAATCAGCCCCAGCATTTT. It encodes CASSPQGGVNQPQHF.

The chain couples TRBV21-1 to TRBJ2-1; whether TRBD2, the table's D call, matches the DNA was not checked. TRBV21-1 is a recognized pseudogene. This CDR3 has 17 residues. CDR3 DNA: TGTGCCACTACAGCGCCCGAGACTAGCGGAGGCAACAATGAGCAGTTCTTC. Amino acid sequence: CATTAPETSGGNNEQFF.

This clone is deemed medium-sized. The chain employs TRBV10-1 and TRBJ2-7; 9 nucleotides line up with TRBD1. CDR1 and CDR2 from the germline V gene are WNHNN and SYGVQD (reference sequence). The V segment lost 4 bases and the J segment 6 bases; nucleotides outside the gene matches: 4. This CDR3 is built from 13 residues. Here the CDR3 DNA reads TGCGCCAGCAGTGTTACAGGGGGCGGCGAGCAGTACTTC. Encoded protein: CASSVTGGGEQYF.

This clone was seen only a few times. The chain uses TRBV14 and TRBJ2-1; 8 bases match TRBD2. The CDR3 contains 16 residues. Germline CDR1 and CDR2: SGHDN and FVKESK. J was trimmed by 9 bases and V by 4 bases; bases with no gene match: 14. The CDR3 nucleotides read TGTGCCAGCAGCCCGCGTAACGGGGGGGCCCCCTTTGAGCAGTTCTTC. This encodes CASSPRNGGAPFEQFF. The entire variable domain, with the rest obtained from reference TRBV14 and TRBJ2-1, is as follows: EAGVTQFPSHSVIEKGQTVTLRCDPISGHDNLYWYRRVMGKEIKFLLHFVKESKQDESGMPNNRFLAERTGGTYSTLKVQPAELEDSGVYFCASSPRNGGAPFEQFFGPGTRLTVL.

The chain couples TRBV18 to TRBJ1-4; no definite D call. V was clipped by 1 base and J by 5 bases, with 5 bases between them. In germline, CDR1 is KGHSH, CDR2 LQKENI. CDR3 length equals 13 residues. In DNA, the CDR3 is TGTGCCAGCTCACCACGGAGGAATGAAAAACTGTTTTTT. Its protein product is CASSPRRNEKLFF.

This clone was recorded only once. This sequence joins TRBV5-3 and TRBJ2-1; D is perhaps TRBD2 (5 bases). TRBV5-3 is treated as an ORF (open reading frame) with a function not yet certain. Trimming stripped 2 bases from V and 4 bases from J, with 16 bases between. The CDR3 has 16 residues. The CDR3 here is CARSLGSAKLYNEQFF. The CDR3 region has the DNA TGTGCCAGAAGCTTAGGTAGCGCTAAACTTTACAATGAGCAGTTCTTC.

The gene calls are TRBV6-6 and TRBJ2-3, with 8 nucleotides matching TRBD2. Germline values: CDR1 MNHNY, CDR2 SVGAGI (reference sequence). The CDR3 extends over 16 amino acids. V was pared by 4 bases and J by 3 bases, with 9 bases of the junction left unmatched. The DNA for the CDR3 is TGTGCCAGCAGTTGGGGATGGGCGGGAGGAACAGATACGCAGTATTTT. This gives the protein CASSWGWAGGTDTQYF.